Presented here are 27 T cell receptor beta chains from one specimen sequenced in a study of T-cell reconstitution after alpha-beta-depleted transplantation in children. A library of TCRbeta sequences, prepared with unique molecular identifiers, was generated. TCRdb analysed the PCR reads with MiXCR anew, one entry per CDR3 protein. The table shows more than 200,000 distinct CDR3 sequences, with about 25% occurring only once. The specimen was PBMCs, collected before TCRalphabeta/CD19-depleted stem cell transplant. These receptors were obtained from a girl aged 2-10 years with Fanconi anemia, due to receive a stem cell transplant.

This clonotype showed up many times. The chain is built from TRBV7-9 and TRBJ2-5; 7 bases align to TRBD1. Germline assignment: CDR1 SEHNR and CDR2 FQNEAQ (reference sequence). V trimming: 3 bases; J trimming: 5 bases; junction bases outside the gene matches: 3. The length of the CDR3 is 13 residues. The CDR3, as DNA: TGTGCCAGCAGCTTCACAGGGGAGGAGACCCAGTACTTC. This sequence encodes CASSFTGEETQYF.

This clonotype occurred many times. The chain uses TRBV29-1 and TRBJ2-7; 14 bases match TRBD2. CDR1 is SQVTM and CDR2 is ANQGSEA in the germline V gene. This CDR3 spans 18 amino acids. The trim removed 0 bases at V and 3 bases at J, leaving 10 bases unmatched. The CDR3 sequence is CSVEERLAGGPGIYEQYF. For the CDR3, the DNA is TGCAGCGTTGAAGAAAGACTAGCGGGAGGGCCTGGGATCTACGAGCAGTACTTC.

The V and J genes are TRBV12-3 or TRBV12-4 and TRBJ2-1; 7 nucleotides agree with TRBD2. CDR3 size: 15 residues. The trim removed 3 bases at V and 4 bases at J, leaving 6 bases unmatched. CDR3 sequence reads: CASSFSSGLYNEQFF. The DNA for the CDR3 is TGTGCCAGCAGTTTTTCGTCGGGACTATACAATGAGCAGTTCTTC.

This clonotype was seen at least ten times. The chain combines TRBV20-1 with TRBJ2-1; 7 nucleotides align to TRBD2. Germline CDR1 and CDR2: DFQATT and SNEGSKA (reference sequence). The ends lost 8 bases at V and 8 bases at J; junction bases unmatched: 18. The CDR3 is 15 amino acids. CDR3 in amino acids: CSLFFTTAGMDEQFF. The CDR3 coding sequence is TGCAGTTTATTCTTCACGACAGCGGGGATGGATGAGCAGTTCTTC.

This clonotype showed up many times. The chain uses TRBV25-1 and TRBJ2-5; D is perhaps TRBD2 (5 bases). Trimming took 0 bases from V and 5 from J, leaving 19 bases between them. Germline V gives CDR1 MGHDK, CDR2 SYGVNS. The CDR3 runs 17 residues. The CDR3 spells CASSEYKVMGVDETQYF. The CDR3 nucleotides read TGTGCCAGCAGTGAATATAAGGTGATGGGAGTGGATGAGACCCAGTACTTC.

The CDR3 sequence: CSASLGGKETQYF. In DNA form, the CDR3 reads TGCAGTGCTAGTTTAGGGGGTAAAGAGACCCAGTACTTC. The V call is TRBV20-1, the J call TRBJ2-5; D may be TRBD1 (6 bases). V was trimmed by 3 bases and J by 3 bases, leaving 11 bases between them. Germline-derived CDR1 and CDR2 are DFQATT and SNEGSKA (reference sequence). The CDR3 is 13 amino acids.

The rearrangement links TRBV5-1 to TRBJ2-1; D uncertain. The CDR3 is made up of 13 amino acids. Germline loops: CDR1 SGHRS, CDR2 YFSETQ. The germline V and J ends were trimmed by 0 bases and 5 bases, with 6 bases remaining between them. CDR3 protein: CASSLERDNEQFF. In nucleotides, the CDR3 is TGCGCCAGCAGCTTGGAACGAGACAATGAGCAGTTCTTC. The full variable domain, its missing parts supplied by reference TRBV5-1 and TRBJ2-1, is KAGVTQTPRYLIKTRGQQVTLSCSPISGHRSVSWYQQTPGQGLQFLFEYFSETQRNKGNFPGRFSGRQFSNSRSEMNVSTLELGDSALYLCASSLERDNEQFFGPGTRLTVL.

This clonotype was picked up many times. The CDR3 sequence: CASSLVNSRAYNEQFF. CDR3 bases: TGTGCCAGCAGCCTAGTTAACAGTAGGGCCTACAATGAGCAGTTCTTC. The V gene is TRBV21-1, the J gene TRBJ2-1; TRBD2 is taken as the D call from the table, unchecked against the DNA. TRBV21-1 is termed a pseudogene. The CDR3 totals 16 residues.

This clonotype occurred many times. J is TRBJ2-1 and V is TRBV2; TRBD2 is a possible D gene (5 bases). The V gene's germline CDR1 is SNHLY and CDR2 FYNNEI. The V end lost 4 bases, the J end lost 0 bases, and 7 bases lay between the germline ends. This CDR3 is built from 14 residues. This CDR3 reads CASSGESSYNEQFF. The CDR3 DNA is TGTGCCAGCAGTGGGGAGAGCTCCTACAATGAGCAGTTCTTC.

This clonotype was seen a handful of times. The chain couples TRBV6-5 to TRBJ2-7; a possible D gene is TRBD1 (6 bases). Germline V gene sequence: CDR1 MNHEY, CDR2 SVGAGI. Trimming cost V 4 bases and J 0 bases, with 10 bases left between them. This CDR3 is built from 14 residues. CDR3 residues: CASSSWDISYEQYF. In DNA, the CDR3 is TGTGCCAGCAGTTCGTGGGACATCTCCTACGAGCAGTACTTC.

The V and J genes are TRBV20-1 and TRBJ1-4; TRBD1 aligns across 11 bases. Germline V gives CDR1 DFQATT, CDR2 SNEGSKA (reference sequence). The CDR3 has 15 residues. J was trimmed by 0 bases and V by 3 bases; bases with no gene match: 0. The CDR3 spells CSARGQGATNEKLFF. The CDR3 coding sequence is TGCAGTGCTAGGGGACAGGGGGCAACTAATGAAAAACTGTTTTTT.

V usage is TRBV10-2 and J usage is TRBJ1-3, with D hard to call. CDR3 size: 16 residues. Germline values: CDR1 WSHSY, CDR2 SAAADI. Between the trimmed V and J ends, which lost 2 bases and 0 bases, there was a span of 11 bases. CDR3 in DNA: TGCGCCAGCAGTGAGAACATGTGGGTCTCTGGAAACACCATATATTTT. Protein product: CASSENMWVSGNTIYF.

V and J are TRBV6-5 and TRBJ1-2; the D gene is possibly TRBD1 (6 bases). CDR1 is MNHEY and CDR2 is SVGAGI in the germline V gene. The CDR3 length is 15 residues. Trimming took 4 bases from V and 5 from J, leaving 17 bases between them. Here the CDR3 reads CASSFRTETSYGYTF. CDR3 coding DNA: TGTGCCAGCAGTTTCCGGACAGAAACCTCTTATGGCTACACCTTC.

In its sample, this clonotype was seen many times. This chain uses TRBV10-2 with TRBJ1-2; tentatively, D is TRBD1 (6 bases). The CDR3 is made up of 13 amino acids. V lost 5 bases, J lost 4 bases, and 11 bases lay in between. The germline CDR1 and CDR2 sequences are WSHSY and SAAADI. As DNA, the CDR3 is TGCGCCAGCAGTCACGGGGGCCTCTATGGCTACACCTTC. The encoded protein is CASSHGGLYGYTF.

This clonotype was counted once. The chain is built from TRBV29-1 and TRBJ2-7, with D perhaps matching TRBD1 (5 bases). The ends were cut back, 4 bases at V and 7 bases at J, with 8 bases in the middle. CDR1 is SQVTM, CDR2 ANQGSEA, per germline. This CDR3 is 10 amino acids long. CDR3 nucleotide sequence: TGCAGCGTTGGATCAGGGGAGCAGTACTTC. Residues: CSVGSGEQYF.

The chain recombines TRBV20-1 with TRBJ2-1, with TRBD2 matching over 7 bases. Per germline, CDR1 DFQATT and CDR2 SNEGSKA (reference sequence). This CDR3 spans 15 amino acids. The ends lost 0 bases at V and 4 bases at J; junction bases unmatched: 6. The CDR3 coding sequence is TGCAGTGCTAGAGATGGGAGGGAAGGATACAATGAGCAGTTCTTC. Translating it yields CSARDGREGYNEQFF.

The sample holds many counts of this clonotype. This chain connects TRBV29-1 to TRBJ1-1, with 8 bases matching TRBD1. The V gene end was trimmed by 8 bases and the J gene end by 12 bases; junction bases not matched to a gene: 11. The CDR3 loop spans 11 amino acids. The germline gives CDR1 SQVTM, CDR2 ANQGSEA. The CDR3 reads CSQDREGKTFF. The CDR3 bases are TGCAGCCAGGACAGGGAAGGAAAAACTTTCTTT.

This clonotype occurred many times. The chain is built from TRBV27 and TRBJ2-1; no clear D gene. Germline V gene sequence: CDR1 MNHEY, CDR2 SMNVEV (reference sequence). The CDR3 is made up of 13 amino acids. The V gene lost 0 bases and the J gene lost 4 bases, with 4 bases spanning the gap. The CDR3 DNA follows: TGTGCCAGCAGTTTATCGCCTTACAATGAGCAGTTCTTC. Protein sequence: CASSLSPYNEQFF.

This chain links TRBV2 with TRBJ2-3; 8 nucleotides align to TRBD2. The CDR3 is made up of 12 amino acids. Germline CDR1 and CDR2: SNHLY and FYNNEI. The ends lost 4 bases at V and 6 bases at J; junction bases unmatched: 0. This CDR3 reads CASSASGDTQYF. CDR3 nucleotide sequence: TGTGCCAGCAGTGCTAGCGGGGATACGCAGTATTTT.

There are many counts of this clonotype. This chain connects TRBV12-3 or TRBV12-4 to TRBJ2-7, with a tentative D call TRBD2 (6 bases). V was clipped by 5 bases and J by 3 bases, with 23 bases between them. This CDR3 has 17 residues. The CDR3 spells CASSPMGFKVGGYEQYF. In nucleotides, the CDR3 is TGTGCCAGCAGTCCTATGGGATTCAAGGTGGGGGGCTACGAGCAGTACTTC.

This clonotype was counted many times. The chain couples TRBV29-1 to TRBJ2-7; D is perhaps TRBD2 (5 bases). Germline CDR1 and CDR2: SQVTM and ANQGSEA. V lost 5 bases to trimming and J lost 0 bases, with 11 bases between them. The CDR3 is 13 amino acids. CDR3 amino acids: CSVSDEGSYEQYF. CDR3 nucleotides: TGCAGCGTTTCGGATGAGGGCTCCTACGAGCAGTACTTC.

The chain employs TRBV4-1 and TRBJ1-2, with unresolved D. The CDR3 is made up of 12 amino acids. V was trimmed by 4 bases and J by 7 bases, leaving 10 bases between them. Germline assignment: CDR1 MGHRA and CDR2 YSYEKL. The chain's CDR3 is CASSPGWGGYTF. DNA of the CDR3: TGCGCCAGCAGCCCTGGTTGGGGTGGCTACACCTTC.

This clonotype was detected many times. The rearrangement uses TRBV29-1 and TRBJ1-2; TRBD1 matches 7 bases. The CDR3 loop spans 13 amino acids. With 6 bases clipped from V and 8 bases from J, the junction kept 12 bases outside the gene matches. The germline CDR1 and CDR2 sequences are SQVTM and ANQGSEA. CDR3 region: CSVETRGTLGYTF. CDR3 nucleotide sequence: TGCAGCGTCGAAACCAGGGGGACGCTGGGCTACACCTTC.

This clonotype has a handful of counts. The chain recombines TRBV5-1 with TRBJ2-3, with 10 positions matching TRBD1. The length of the CDR3 is 13 residues. Germline V gene data show CDR1 as SGHRS and CDR2 as YFSETQ. The ends lost 8 bases at V and 7 bases at J; junction bases unmatched: 7. CDR3 nucleotides: TGCGCCAGAAGACAGGGGGCCTTTCATACGCAGTATTTT. Translated: CARRQGAFHTQYF.

This clonotype occurred a few times. The chain has TRBV18 and TRBJ2-1, with D maybe TRBD2 (5 bases). The CDR3 loop spans 17 amino acids. Germline loops: CDR1 KGHSH, CDR2 LQKENI. Trimming took 3 bases from V and 0 from J, leaving 15 bases between them. Here the CDR3 DNA reads TGTGCCAGCTCACCCTTTGCTATTACTAGCTCCTACAATGAGCAGTTCTTC. Protein product: CASSPFAITSSYNEQFF.

This chain joins TRBV7-2 and TRBJ2-1; 8 bases fit TRBD1. CDR1 and CDR2 from the germline V gene are SGHTA and FQGNSA. This CDR3 contains 14 residues. The V segment lost 2 bases and the J segment 7 bases; nucleotides outside the gene matches: 4. CDR3 coding DNA: TGTGCCAGCAGCTTACGGCAGGGGGCGAATGAGCAGTTCTTC. Its protein is CASSLRQGANEQFF.

The chain joins TRBV6-5 to TRBJ2-7, with a possible D match to TRBD1 (6 bases). V was pared by 2 bases and J by 5 bases, with 13 bases between. Germline-derived CDR1 and CDR2 are MNHEY and SVGAGI. The CDR3 is 14 residues long. CDR3 DNA sequence: TGTGCCAGCAGTTACGCAACACAGGGCCACGAGCAGTACTTC. It encodes CASSYATQGHEQYF.